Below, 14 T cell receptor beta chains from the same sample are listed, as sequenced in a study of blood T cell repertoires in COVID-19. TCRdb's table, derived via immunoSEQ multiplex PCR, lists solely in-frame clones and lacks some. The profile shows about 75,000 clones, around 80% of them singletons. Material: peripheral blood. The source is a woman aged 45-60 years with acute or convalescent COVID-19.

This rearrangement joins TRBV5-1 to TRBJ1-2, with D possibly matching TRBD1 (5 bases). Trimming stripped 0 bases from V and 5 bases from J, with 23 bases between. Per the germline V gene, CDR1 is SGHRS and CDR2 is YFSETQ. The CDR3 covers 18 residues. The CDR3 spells CASSLEPVGVGGLYGYTF. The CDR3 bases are TGCGCCAGCAGCTTGGAGCCAGTGGGGGTCGGGGGTTTGTATGGCTACACCTTC.

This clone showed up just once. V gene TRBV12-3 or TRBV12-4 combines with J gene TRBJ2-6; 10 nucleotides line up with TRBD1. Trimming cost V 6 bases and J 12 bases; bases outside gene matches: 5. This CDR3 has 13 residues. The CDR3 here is CASSRDRGFVLTF. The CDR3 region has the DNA TGTGCCAGCAGCCGGGACAGGGGCTTCGTCCTGACTTTC.

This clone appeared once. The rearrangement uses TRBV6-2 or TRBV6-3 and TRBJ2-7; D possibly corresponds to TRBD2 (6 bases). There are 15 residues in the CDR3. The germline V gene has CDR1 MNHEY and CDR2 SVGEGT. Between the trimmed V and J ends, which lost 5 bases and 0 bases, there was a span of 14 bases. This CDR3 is CASSPSGPSSYEQYF. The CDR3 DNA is TGTGCCAGCAGTCCCAGCGGGCCAAGCTCCTACGAGCAGTACTTC.

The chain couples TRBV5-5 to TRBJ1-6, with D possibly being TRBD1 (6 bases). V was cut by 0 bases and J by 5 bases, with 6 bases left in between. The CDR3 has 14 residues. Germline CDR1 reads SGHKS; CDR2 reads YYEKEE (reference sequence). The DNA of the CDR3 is TGTGCCAGCAGCTTGGGGACAGATAATTCACCCCTCCACTTT. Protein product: CASSLGTDNSPLHF.

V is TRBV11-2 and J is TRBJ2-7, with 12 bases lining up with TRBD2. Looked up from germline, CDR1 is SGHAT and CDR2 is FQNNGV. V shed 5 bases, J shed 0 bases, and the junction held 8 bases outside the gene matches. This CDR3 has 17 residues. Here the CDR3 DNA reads TGTGCCAGCAGCCCCCGGACTAGCGGGGTAGTCTCCTACGAGCAGTACTTC. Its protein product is CASSPRTSGVVSYEQYF. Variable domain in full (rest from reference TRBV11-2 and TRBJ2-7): EAGVAQSPRYKIIEKRQSVAFWCNPISGHATLYWYQQILGQGPKLLIQFQNNGVVDDSQLPKDRFSAERLKGVDSTLKIQPAKLEDSAVYLCASSPRTSGVVSYEQYFGPGTRLTVT.

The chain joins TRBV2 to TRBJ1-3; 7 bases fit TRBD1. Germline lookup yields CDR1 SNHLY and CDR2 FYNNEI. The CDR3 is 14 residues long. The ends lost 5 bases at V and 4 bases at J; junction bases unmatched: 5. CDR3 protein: CASSSTGWGNTIYF. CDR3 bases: TGTGCCAGCAGTTCGACAGGGTGGGGAAACACCATATATTTT. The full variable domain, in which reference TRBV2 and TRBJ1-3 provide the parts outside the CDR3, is EPEVTQTPSHQVTQMGQEVILRCVPISNHLYFYWYRQILGQKVEFLVSFYNNEISEKSEIFDDQFSVERPDGSNFTLKIRSTKLEDSAMYFCASSSTGWGNTIYFGEGSWLTVV.

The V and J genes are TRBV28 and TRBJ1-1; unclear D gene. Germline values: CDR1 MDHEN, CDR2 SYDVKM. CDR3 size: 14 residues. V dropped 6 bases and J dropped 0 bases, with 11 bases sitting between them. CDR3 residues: CASRSVGLNTEAFF. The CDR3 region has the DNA TGTGCCAGCAGGTCCGTTGGGCTGAACACTGAAGCTTTCTTT.

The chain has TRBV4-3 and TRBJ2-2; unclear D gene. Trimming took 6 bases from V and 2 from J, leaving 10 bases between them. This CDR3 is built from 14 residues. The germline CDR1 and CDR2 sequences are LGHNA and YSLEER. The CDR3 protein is CASRGWVNTGELFF. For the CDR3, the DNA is TGCGCCAGCAGGGGCTGGGTAAACACCGGGGAGCTGTTTTTT.

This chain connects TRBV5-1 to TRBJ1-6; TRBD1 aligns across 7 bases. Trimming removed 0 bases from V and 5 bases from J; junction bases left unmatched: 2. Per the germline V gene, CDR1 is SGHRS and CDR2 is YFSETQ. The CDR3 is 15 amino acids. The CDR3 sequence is CASSLGTGDNSPLHF. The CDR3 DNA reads TGCGCCAGCAGCTTGGGGACAGGAGATAATTCACCCCTCCACTTT.

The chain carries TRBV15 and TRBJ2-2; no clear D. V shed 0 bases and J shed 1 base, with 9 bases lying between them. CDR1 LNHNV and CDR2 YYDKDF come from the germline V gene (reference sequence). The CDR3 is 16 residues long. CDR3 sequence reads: CATSRDPQMNTGELFF. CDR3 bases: TGTGCCACCAGCAGAGATCCCCAAATGAACACCGGGGAGCTGTTTTTT. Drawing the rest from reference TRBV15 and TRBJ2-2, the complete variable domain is DAMVIQNPRYQVTQFGKPVTLSCSQTLNHNVMYWYQQKSSQAPKLLFHYYDKDFNNEADTPDNFQSRRPNTSFCFLDIRSPGLGDTAMYLCATSRDPQMNTGELFFGEGSRLTVL.

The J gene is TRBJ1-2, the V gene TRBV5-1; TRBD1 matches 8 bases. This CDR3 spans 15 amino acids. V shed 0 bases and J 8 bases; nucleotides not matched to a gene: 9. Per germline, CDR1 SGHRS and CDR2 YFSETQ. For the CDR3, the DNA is TGCGCCAGCAGCTTGGAGGGCAGGGGGCTGGAAGGCTACACCTTC. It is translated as CASSLEGRGLEGYTF.

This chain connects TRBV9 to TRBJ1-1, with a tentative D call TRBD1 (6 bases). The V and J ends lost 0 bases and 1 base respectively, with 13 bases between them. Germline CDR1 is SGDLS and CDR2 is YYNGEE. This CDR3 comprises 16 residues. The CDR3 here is CASSVGWGLANTEAFF. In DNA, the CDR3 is TGTGCCAGCAGCGTAGGCTGGGGGCTGGCGAACACTGAAGCTTTCTTT.

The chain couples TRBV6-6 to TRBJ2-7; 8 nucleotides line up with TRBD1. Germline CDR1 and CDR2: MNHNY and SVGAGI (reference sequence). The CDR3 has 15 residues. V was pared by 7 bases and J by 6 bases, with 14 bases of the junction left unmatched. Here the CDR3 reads CASTPPGQGGREQYF. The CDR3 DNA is TGTGCCAGCACCCCGCCCGGACAGGGTGGCCGCGAGCAGTACTTC.

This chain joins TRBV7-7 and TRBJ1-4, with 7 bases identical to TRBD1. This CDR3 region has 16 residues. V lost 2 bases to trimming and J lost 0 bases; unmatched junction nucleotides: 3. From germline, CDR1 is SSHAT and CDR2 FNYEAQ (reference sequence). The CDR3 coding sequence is TGTGCCAGCAGCTTAACAGGGGCTCCAACTAATGAAAAACTGTTTTTT. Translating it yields CASSLTGAPTNEKLFF.